This TCR beta chain was retrieved from a study of T cells after yellow fever vaccination. The 5'RACE template-switching step produced TCR cDNA and added a universal primer site and UMIs. TCRdb re-called the 5' RACE reads with MiXCR, one entry per CDR3 protein. There are just under 600,000 distinct CDR3 sequences in the sample; approximately 13% occur only once, and around 15% lies in the top ten. This clonotype was seen a few times. Its target is not known. Overall study results and limits: Post-booster reappearance was seen for most primary-vaccination clones (96% CD4, roughly 88% CD8).

The sequencing here drew on PBMCs, taken on the day of the yellow fever booster vaccination. This sequence originates from a man aged 25 to 40 who received the YFV17D yellow fever vaccine.

The CDR3 nucleotides read TGTGCCAGCAGCTTACAGGGGTCGGGGGGGGACGAGCAGTACTTC. It is translated as CASSLQGSGGDEQYF. The chain combines TRBV7-2 with TRBJ2-7, with 8 bases aligning to TRBD2. The ends lost 2 bases at V and 5 bases at J; junction bases unmatched: 8. This CDR3 contains 15 residues. Looked up from germline, CDR1 is SGHTA and CDR2 is FQGNSA.